The present entry profiles one T cell receptor (beta chain) with its context. Its antigen is not identified. Related graft donors supplied nonmyeloablative bone marrow transplants, and mixed chimerism was transient. Thawed PBMCs were FACS-sorted into unstimulated CD4+CD25+CD127- regulatory T cells, CD4+CD25- non-regulatory cells, CD4 and CD8 cells. TCRdb's copy holds only in-frame clones and misses some; the assay was immunoSEQ multiplex PCR. The data show approximately 90,000 clones, 93% seen once. The germline V gene encodes CDR1 LNHDA and CDR2 SQIVND (reference sequence). V shed 6 bases, J shed 5 bases, and the junction held 5 bases outside the gene matches. CDR3 length: 15 residues. The sample originates from a study of Tregs in tolerant kidney transplant recipients. Study outcomes and limitations: The small number of patients limits these findings pending further validation. No direct test of biological reproducibility was done here. Tolerant patients' donor-specific Tregs expanded beyond overall Tregs, suggesting antigen-driven growth.

The receptor was isolated from a human patient who received a combined kidney and bone marrow transplant. Some T cells may originate from the graft donor. The chain carries TRBV19 and TRBJ2-5, with 14 bases lining up with TRBD2. The sequencing here drew on CD4+ T cells from blood (PBMCs), taken 12 months after the transplant. CDR3 DNA sequence: TGTGCCAGTAGCTTGGGACTAGCGGGGGTGGAGACCCAGTACTTC. It specifies CASSLGLAGVETQYF. The variable domain in full, completed from reference TRBV19 and TRBJ2-5, reads DGGITQSPKYLFRKEGQNVTLSCEQNLNHDAMYWYRQDPGQGLRLIYYSQIVNDFQKGDIAEGYSVSREKKESFPLTVTSAQKNPTAFYLCASSLGLAGVETQYFGPGTRLLVL.